Below, 15 T cell receptor beta chains from the same sample are listed, as sequenced in a study of T cell responses to AZD1222 COVID-19 vaccine. Measured with immunoSEQ multiplex PCR; TCRdb has only the in-frame clones, and not every one. The sample carries 100,000 to 150,000 clones, 80% to 90% recorded once. This specimen was peripheral blood, taken on day 0 of AZD1222 vaccination. The receptors here all came from an adult in good health.

The chain joins TRBV20-1 to TRBJ2-7, with 8 bases matching TRBD2. With V trimmed by 3 bases and J by 0 bases, 7 bases remained unmatched. CDR1 and CDR2 (germline): DFQATT, SNEGSKA (reference sequence). This CDR3 has 15 residues. The CDR3 DNA follows: TGCAGTGCTAGTGTTCCAGCGGGGGTCTCCTACGAGCAGTACTTC. Translated, it gives CSASVPAGVSYEQYF.

This clone was seen once. This sequence joins TRBV29-1 and TRBJ2-7; no clear D. Trimming took 4 bases from V and 2 from J, leaving 9 bases between them. The CDR3 runs 12 residues. The V gene's germline CDR1 is SQVTM and CDR2 ANQGSEA. The DNA for the CDR3 is TGCAGCGTTGGTAACCGCACCTACGAGCAGTACTTC. Its protein is CSVGNRTYEQYF.

The gene calls are TRBV3-1 (or the pseudogene TRBV3-2) and TRBJ1-1; D unresolved. Germline CDR1 is LGHDT and CDR2 is YNNKEL (reference sequence). The V gene lost 1 base and the J gene lost 1 base, with 4 bases spanning the gap. The CDR3 contains 13 residues. The CDR3 coding sequence is TGTGCCAGCAGCCAAGCAGAGAACACTGAAGCTTTCTTT. The encoded protein is CASSQAENTEAFF.

V usage is TRBV29-1 and J usage is TRBJ1-1, with a possible D match to TRBD1 (6 bases). CDR1 is SQVTM, CDR2 ANQGSEA, per germline. This CDR3 has 12 amino acids. This chain's CDR3 is CSTGSGATEAFF. DNA of the CDR3: TGCAGTACCGGTTCGGGGGCCACTGAAGCTTTCTTT.

This clone has just one count. The chain carries TRBV7-9 and TRBJ1-2; no reliable D call. The V end lost 5 bases, the J end lost 6 bases, and 19 bases lay between the germline ends. Germline CDR1 reads SEHNR; CDR2 reads FQNEAQ (reference sequence). The CDR3 runs 15 residues. The CDR3 sequence is CASSPPSPVPNGYTF. CDR3 bases: TGTGCCAGCAGCCCGCCGAGCCCTGTTCCTAATGGCTACACCTTC.

V is TRBV7-9 and J is TRBJ1-4; no firm D call. Germline assignment: CDR1 SEHNR and CDR2 FQNEAQ (reference sequence). CDR3 length: 19 residues. V was trimmed by 5 bases and J by 0 bases, leaving 22 bases between them. The chain's CDR3 is CASSISVVIRTPTNEKLFF. CDR3 DNA: TGTGCCAGCAGCATTAGCGTGGTCATACGAACACCAACTAATGAAAAACTGTTTTTT.

The chain uses TRBV28 and TRBJ2-1; TRBD2 matches at 10 bases. V lost 10 bases to trimming and J lost 9 bases; unmatched junction nucleotides: 9. Germline V gene sequence: CDR1 MDHEN, CDR2 SYDVKM. The CDR3 is 13 residues long. CDR3 sequence: CATQPGLATEQFF. CDR3 DNA sequence: TGTGCCACCCAGCCGGGACTAGCGACTGAGCAGTTCTTC. The full variable domain, in which reference TRBV28 and TRBJ2-1 provide the parts outside the CDR3, is DVKVTQSSRYLVKRTGEKVFLECVQDMDHENMFWYRQDPGLGLRLIYFSYDVKMKEKGDIPEGYSVSREKKERFSLILESASTNQTSMYLCATQPGLATEQFFGPGTRLTVL.

V and J are TRBV5-4 and TRBJ2-3, with unresolved D. Germline V gene sequence: CDR1 SGHNT, CDR2 YYREEE (reference sequence). The CDR3 is 13 residues long. The germline V and J ends were trimmed by 0 bases and 2 bases, with 4 bases remaining between them. The CDR3, as DNA: TGTGCCAGCAGCTTGGACTTCACAGATACGCAGTATTTT. Translating it yields CASSLDFTDTQYF.

V and J are TRBV3-1 (or the pseudogene TRBV3-2) and TRBJ2-1, with 10 bases aligning to TRBD2. The V segment lost 6 bases and the J segment 3 bases; nucleotides outside the gene matches: 8. The CDR3 runs 16 residues. Germline lookup yields CDR1 LGHDT and CDR2 YNNKEL (reference sequence). The CDR3 DNA reads TGTGCCAGCAGTCAACAAGCGGGAGGGTACTACAATGAGCAGTTCTTC. Amino acids: CASSQQAGGYYNEQFF.

The V gene is TRBV11-3, the J gene TRBJ2-3, with unresolved D. The ends were cut back, 1 base at V and 0 bases at J, with 5 bases in the middle. The CDR3 totals 14 residues. Looked up from germline, CDR1 is SGHNT and CDR2 is YENEEA. The CDR3 reads CASSLALSTDTQYF. The CDR3 coding sequence is TGTGCCAGCAGCTTAGCTCTGAGCACAGATACGCAGTATTTT. Full variable domain (missing parts from reference TRBV11-3 and TRBJ2-3): EAGVVQSPRYKIIEKKQPVAFWCNPISGHNTLYWYLQNLGQGPELLIRYENEEAVDDSQLPKDRFSAERLKGVDSTLKIQPAELGDSAVYLCASSLALSTDTQYFGPGTRLTVL.

About this clone: This sample includes further DNA sequences coding for the same CDR3. The chain recombines TRBV10-3 with TRBJ2-7, with 7 nucleotides matching TRBD2. CDR3 length: 13 amino acids. In germline, CDR1 is ENHRY, CDR2 SYGVKD. Trimming removed 4 bases from V and 2 bases from J; junction bases left unmatched: 2. Written as DNA, the CDR3 is TGTGCCATCAGTGGGAGCGGGGCCTACGAGCAGTACTTC. Translated: CAISGSGAYEQYF.

In its sample, this clone was seen a few times. The chain employs TRBV7-2 and TRBJ1-2; TRBD1 might be the D (6 bases). The V gene's germline CDR1 is SGHTA and CDR2 FQGNSA. CDR3 length: 14 residues. Trimming took off 1 base at V and 4 bases at J, with 10 bases between the two ends. The CDR3 nucleotides read TGTGCCAGCAGCTTAGTGCAGGGGTTCTATGGCTACACCTTC. The encoded protein is CASSLVQGFYGYTF.

The genes are TRBV6-5 and TRBJ1-1; 7 nucleotides agree with TRBD1. The germline CDR1 and CDR2 sequences are MNHEY and SVGAGI. The V segment lost 6 bases and the J segment 4 bases; nucleotides outside the gene matches: 11. The CDR3 totals 15 residues. CDR3 coding DNA: TGTGCCAGCAGCTTGGCAGGGGGGACGATCACTGAAGCTTTCTTT. Its protein is CASSLAGGTITEAFF.

V usage is TRBV2 and J usage is TRBJ2-3; maybe TRBD2 (6 bases). The length of the CDR3 is 15 residues. The V end lost 4 bases, the J end lost 1 base, and 12 bases lay between the germline ends. In germline, CDR1 is SNHLY, CDR2 FYNNEI. The CDR3 reads CASSATEGRTDTQYF. In DNA, the CDR3 is TGTGCCAGCAGTGCCACGGAGGGCCGCACAGATACGCAGTATTTT.

The chain carries TRBV7-6 and TRBJ2-1; 11 nucleotides line up with TRBD1. CDR1 and CDR2 from the germline V gene are SGHVS and FNYEAQ. The CDR3 is 15 amino acids. V lost 5 bases to trimming and J lost 3 bases; unmatched junction nucleotides: 3. DNA for the CDR3: TGTGCCAGCAGCGAAGGGACAGGGGGCTACAATGAGCAGTTCTTC. Its protein product is CASSEGTGGYNEQFF.